These 9 T cell receptor beta chains were sequenced from one sample in a study of blood T cells in healthy people across ages. The authors ran a second PCR of about 6 to 11 cycles using a sample-barcoded 5' primer and a J-beta primer mix. Each CDR3 protein gets one entry after TCRdb re-called the 5' RACE reads with MiXCR. This repertoire shows some 1.5 million distinct CDR3 sequences, approximately 39% found once; its top ten account for about 4%. The sample taken for sequencing was blood. These receptors all come from a woman aged 18-29 years in good health.

The table lists this clonotype with a count of one. This chain connects TRBV6-5 to TRBJ1-3, with D unclear. This CDR3 is 13 amino acids long. Trimming stripped 8 bases from V and 4 bases from J, with 12 bases between. In germline, CDR1 is MNHEY, CDR2 SVGAGI. The CDR3 is CASLVPGGNTIYF. DNA for the CDR3: TGTGCCAGCCTGGTCCCGGGAGGAAACACCATATATTTT.

A few counts support this clonotype. The J gene is TRBJ2-7, the V gene TRBV20-1; 8 positions match TRBD2. Germline V gene sequence: CDR1 DFQATT, CDR2 SNEGSKA (reference sequence). The CDR3 is made up of 14 amino acids. Trimming cost V 6 bases and J 7 bases; bases outside gene matches: 14. CDR3 region: CSAPGGTLGREQYF. The CDR3 DNA reads TGCAGTGCCCCGGGAGGGACTCTTGGACGTGAGCAGTACTTC.

The chain recombines TRBV7-2 with TRBJ2-1; D is uncertain. V was trimmed by 6 bases and J by 9 bases, leaving 12 bases between them. CDR1 and CDR2 (germline): SGHTA, FQGNSA. The CDR3 length is 12 residues. In nucleotides, the CDR3 is TGTGCCAGCAGGCTAGGGTCGGCTGAGCAGTTCTTC. Encoded protein: CASRLGSAEQFF.

This chain connects TRBV11-2 to TRBJ2-5; D may match TRBD1 or TRBD2 (5 bases each). The V gene's germline CDR1 is SGHAT and CDR2 FQNNGV. The CDR3 covers 13 residues. V lost 5 bases and J lost 3, with 10 bases in between. As DNA, the CDR3 is TGTGCCAGCAGCCGGGACGGTAAAGAGACCCAGTACTTC. Protein product: CASSRDGKETQYF.

V is TRBV4-2 and J is TRBJ2-7, with D perhaps matching TRBD2 (5 bases). Germline V CDR1 and CDR2: LGHNA, YNFKEQ. The CDR3 consists of 14 residues. V lost 4 bases and J 2 bases, leaving 12 bases between the germline ends. Written as DNA, the CDR3 is TGTGCCAGCAGCCGACAAGCGGAGGCCTACGAGCAGTACTTC. Protein sequence: CASSRQAEAYEQYF.

This clonotype was seen a handful of times. The rearrangement joins TRBV12-3 or TRBV12-4 to TRBJ2-1; TRBD1 matches at 11 bases. The CDR3 contains 16 residues. Trimming cost V 5 bases and J 4 bases; bases outside gene matches: 7. The CDR3: CASSPGQGAGYNEQFF. DNA for the CDR3: TGTGCCAGCAGTCCCGGACAGGGGGCGGGATACAATGAGCAGTTCTTC.

The chain has TRBV28 and TRBJ2-4; 8 nucleotides agree with TRBD2. The DNA matches TRBJ2-7 better at its end, which makes the J call doubtful. The CDR3 runs 15 residues. Per germline, CDR1 MDHEN and CDR2 SYDVKM. CDR3 loop: CASSLVSGGYHEQYF. The CDR3 nucleotides read TGTGCCAGCAGTTTGGTGAGCGGGGGTTATCACGAGCAGTACTTC.

The chain is built from TRBV6-2 or TRBV6-3 and TRBJ2-5; 8 positions agree with TRBD2. CDR1 and CDR2 from the germline V gene are MNHEY and SVGEGT. CDR3 length: 14 amino acids. V lost 5 bases and J lost 5; bases outside the gene matches: 7. The DNA for the CDR3 is TGTGCCAGCAGTGTCGGGACTAGGAGCGAGACCCAGTACTTC. Its protein product is CASSVGTRSETQYF.

The chain uses TRBV10-3 and TRBJ2-3, with TRBD1 matching over 10 bases. The CDR3 spans 14 residues. V shed 7 bases, J shed 3 bases, and the junction held 4 bases outside the gene matches. The germline gives CDR1 ENHRY, CDR2 SYGVKD. The CDR3 coding sequence is TGTGCCATCACGGGGACAGGGGAGACAGATACGCAGTATTTT. Residues: CAITGTGETDTQYF.